Listed below are T cell receptor beta chains from one sample, sequenced in a study of blood T cell repertoires in COVID-19. Some clones are missing from TCRdb's copy, which holds only in-frame ones; the method was immunoSEQ multiplex PCR. The top ten hold roughly 9.7% of the sample, which has about 130,000 clones, around 86% seen once. The source material was peripheral blood. All receptors derive from a man aged 40-49 years with active or convalescent COVID-19. Both conserved end residues are part of each CDR3. D genes are given only for firm matches. Expanded clones get a size class; other rows say once, few or many, or leave the size out.

v_gene	j_gene	abundance	d_gene	CDR3aa	CDR3nt
TRBV5-1	TRBJ1-4	NA	TRBD1	CASSPGDRGVPEEKLFF	TGCGCCAGCAGCCCCGGCGACAGGGGGGTGCCGGAAGAAAAACTGTTTTTT
TRBV27	TRBJ2-3	NA	NA	CASSLLGGGNTQYF	TGTGCCAGCAGTTTATTGGGGGGAGGAAATACGCAGTATTTT
TRBV2	TRBJ2-3	NA	TRBD2	CASSGLAGVDTQYF	TGTGCCAGCAGTGGACTAGCGGGGGTTGATACGCAGTATTTT
TRBV7-2	TRBJ2-5	once	TRBD2	CASSTHGGGETQYF	TGTGCCAGCAGCACCCACGGGGGAGGGGAGACCCAGTACTTC
TRBV6-2/TRBV6-3	TRBJ2-4	NA	TRBD1	CASSYQDRGHIQYF	TGTGCCAGCAGTTACCAGGACAGGGGGCACATTCAGTACTTC
TRBV15	TRBJ2-3	NA	TRBD1	CATGAGGRGDTQYF	TGTGCCACCGGGGCAGGGGGCCGGGGAGATACGCAGTATTTT
TRBV3-1/TRBV3-2	TRBJ2-5	NA	NA	CASSHDLVAQYF	TGTGCCAGCAGCCACGACCTAGTGGCCCAGTACTTC
TRBV2	TRBJ1-4	NA	TRBD1	CASTIRQGWGATNEKLFF	TGTGCCAGCACTATTCGACAGGGATGGGGGGCAACTAATGAAAAACTGTTTTTT
TRBV30	TRBJ2-1	NA	NA	CACSFNEQFF	TGTGCCTGCTCCTTCAATGAGCAGTTCTTC
TRBV19	TRBJ2-5	few	TRBD2	CASSGTKETQYF	TGTGCCAGTAGCGGGACTAAAGAGACCCAGTACTTC
TRBV2	TRBJ1-5	once	NA	CASILGVNSNQPQHF	TGTGCCAGCATCCTGGGAGTGAATAGCAATCAGCCCCAGCATTTT
TRBV7-2	TRBJ1-1	few	NA	CASSPPGVGYTEAFF	TGTGCCAGCAGCCCCCCGGGAGTAGGTTATACTGAAGCTTTCTTT
TRBV13	TRBJ1-5	NA	NA	CASSLSGQPQHF	TGTGCCAGCAGCCTCAGTGGCCAGCCCCAGCATTTT
TRBV5-6	TRBJ2-5	NA	NA	CASSSGGRLETQYF	TGTGCCAGCAGCTCCGGGGGACGCCTAGAGACCCAGTACTTC
TRBV30	TRBJ1-5	NA	TRBD1	CAWTRTGTHQPQHF	TGTGCCTGGACTAGGACAGGGACGCATCAGCCCCAGCATTTT
TRBV6-2/TRBV6-3	TRBJ2-3	NA	NA	CASSHAGAKDTQYF	TGTGCCAGCAGCCACGCGGGGGCAAAAGATACGCAGTATTTT
TRBV10-3	TRBJ1-2	NA	NA	CAISTATNYGYTF	TGTGCCATCAGTACAGCCACTAACTATGGCTACACCTTC
TRBV6-5	TRBJ1-5	NA	NA	CASSPGHPLNQPQHF	TGTGCCAGCAGTCCGGGACACCCCCTTAATCAGCCCCAGCATTTT
TRBV9	TRBJ2-2	NA	TRBD1	CASSADRGSFTGELFF	TGTGCCAGCAGCGCTGACAGGGGTTCCTTTACCGGGGAGCTGTTTTTT
TRBV5-5	TRBJ1-1	once	NA	CASTRRSFDTEAFF	TGTGCCAGCACCCGGAGGAGTTTTGACACTGAAGCTTTCTTT
TRBV7-9	TRBJ1-2	NA	TRBD1	CASSRGTEGYTF	TGTGCCAGCAGCCGCGGGACAGAAGGCTACACCTTC
TRBV25-1	TRBJ2-3	NA	NA	CASSNRDTDTQYF	TGTGCCAGCAGTAACCGGGACACAGATACGCAGTATTTT
TRBV6-1	TRBJ1-3	NA	TRBD1	CASSEGTATRNTIYF	TGTGCCAGCAGTGAGGGGACAGCCACCCGAAACACCATATATTTT
TRBV18	TRBJ2-7	NA	NA	CASSPDRTYEQYF	TGTGCCAGCTCACCTGACAGAACCTACGAGCAGTACTTC